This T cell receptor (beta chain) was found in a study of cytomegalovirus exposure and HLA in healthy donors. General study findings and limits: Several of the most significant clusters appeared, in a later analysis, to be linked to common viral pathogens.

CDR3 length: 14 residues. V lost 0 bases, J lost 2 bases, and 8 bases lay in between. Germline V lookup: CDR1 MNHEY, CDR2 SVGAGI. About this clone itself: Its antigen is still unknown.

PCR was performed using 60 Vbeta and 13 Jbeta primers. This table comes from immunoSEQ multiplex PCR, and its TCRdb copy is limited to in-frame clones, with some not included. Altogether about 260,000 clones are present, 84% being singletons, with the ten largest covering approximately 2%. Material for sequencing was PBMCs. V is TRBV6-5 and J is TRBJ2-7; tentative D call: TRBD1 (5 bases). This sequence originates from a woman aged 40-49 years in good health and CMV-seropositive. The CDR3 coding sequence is TGTGCCAGCAGTTACTCGCAGGGAACCTACGAGCAGTACTTC. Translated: CASSYSQGTYEQYF.